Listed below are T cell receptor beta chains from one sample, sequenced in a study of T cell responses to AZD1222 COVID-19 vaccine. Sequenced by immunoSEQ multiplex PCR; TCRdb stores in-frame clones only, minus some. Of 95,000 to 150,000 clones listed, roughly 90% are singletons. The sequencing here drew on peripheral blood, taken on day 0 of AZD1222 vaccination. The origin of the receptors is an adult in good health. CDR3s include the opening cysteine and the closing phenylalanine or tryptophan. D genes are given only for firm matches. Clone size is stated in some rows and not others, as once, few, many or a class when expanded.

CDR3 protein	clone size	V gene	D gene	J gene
CASSLSTGLYGYTF	NA	TRBV27	NA	TRBJ1-2
CASSVGGRDFEQYF	NA	TRBV9	NA	TRBJ2-7
CASSLAGAGQETQYF	NA	TRBV5-1	NA	TRBJ2-5
CASSIGTSGEQYF	once	TRBV19	NA	TRBJ2-7
CASSEGAGAGNTIYF	NA	TRBV2	NA	TRBJ1-3
CASSLSVSAGGYWLAKNIQYF	NA	TRBV27	TRBD2	TRBJ2-4
CASSLKLLRNTEAFF	NA	TRBV5-6	NA	TRBJ1-1
CASSPTTGGYGYTF	NA	TRBV3-1/TRBV3-2	TRBD1	TRBJ1-2
CASSFMPDTQYF	NA	TRBV7-9	NA	TRBJ2-3
CASSPGTQNYGYTF	few	TRBV5-4	NA	TRBJ1-2
CASSLLGGAYGYTF	NA	TRBV6-5	NA	TRBJ1-2
CASSPDRQQPPQYF	NA	TRBV7-8	NA	TRBJ2-5
CASSLATGSGGQFF	NA	TRBV7-2	NA	TRBJ2-1
CASSWGAGETQYF	NA	TRBV2	NA	TRBJ2-5
CASSQPTSGHYEQYF	NA	TRBV4-1	TRBD2	TRBJ2-7
CASTSAQGLSFYGYTF	NA	TRBV5-1	NA	TRBJ1-2
CASSSSGTSDHEQFF	NA	TRBV6-6	TRBD2	TRBJ2-1
CAISEWGDGGYTF	NA	TRBV10-3	NA	TRBJ1-2
CASSLDGNLNTEAFF	NA	TRBV5-1	NA	TRBJ1-1
CASSDRVDTEAFF	NA	TRBV2	NA	TRBJ1-1
CASQRNGDYEQYF	few	TRBV12-3/TRBV12-4	NA	TRBJ2-7
CASSLGLAGGTTDTQYF	NA	TRBV5-4	TRBD2	TRBJ2-3
CATSGQTPYEQYF	NA	TRBV5-6	TRBD1	TRBJ2-7
CASSYGVGAFF	NA	TRBV6-5	NA	TRBJ1-1
CASSLDSRNTIYF	NA	TRBV5-4	NA	TRBJ1-3
CASSPPGLAFSGGGEQYF	NA	TRBV18	TRBD2	TRBJ2-7
CASSAGQAHEQYF	NA	TRBV10-2	NA	TRBJ2-7
CASSLRTSAPTDTQYF	NA	TRBV5-4	TRBD2	TRBJ2-3
CAWSSWVCNGLAEGCEQFF	NA	TRBV30	TRBD2	TRBJ2-1
CASTDPQFQGEQFF	NA	TRBV5-4	NA	TRBJ2-1
CASKLGAGGEEGGRGYTF	NA	TRBV2	TRBD1	TRBJ1-2
CASSVEGADSPLHF	NA	TRBV2	TRBD1	TRBJ1-6
CAWSIRGGGNIQYF	NA	TRBV30	NA	TRBJ2-4
CASSFSDNTQYF	NA	TRBV11-1	NA	TRBJ2-3
CATSRSGYGYTF	NA	TRBV6-5	NA	TRBJ1-2
CASRRGPKGGRTSGETQYF	NA	TRBV12-2	NA	TRBJ2-5
CASSLARGWTEAFF	NA	TRBV11-2	NA	TRBJ1-1
CASSRDTYPFF	NA	TRBV5-6	NA	TRBJ1-1
CASSLVQGGPYEQYF	once	TRBV7-9	NA	TRBJ2-7
CASSESNTNSYEQYF	NA	TRBV10-2	NA	TRBJ2-7
CASSIPYEQYF	NA	TRBV19	NA	TRBJ2-7
CASRTSGNTGELFF	NA	TRBV25-1	TRBD2	TRBJ2-2
CASSFRGLLNTEAFF	NA	TRBV19	NA	TRBJ1-1
CASSLRDSNNEQFF	NA	TRBV28	TRBD1	TRBJ2-1
CASSWGSNYEQYF	NA	TRBV27	NA	TRBJ2-7
CASSPGGGTEAFF	NA	TRBV16	NA	TRBJ1-1
CATGTSGSYEQYF	NA	TRBV10-3	TRBD2	TRBJ2-7
CASSFPTGRKNIQYF	NA	TRBV28	NA	TRBJ2-4
CASSNRGYEQYF	NA	TRBV19	NA	TRBJ2-7
CASSPNPDGISGYTF	NA	TRBV18	NA	TRBJ1-2
CASSLRGGEQPQHF	NA	TRBV7-8	NA	TRBJ1-5
CASSVAQRNTGELFF	NA	TRBV9	NA	TRBJ2-2
CASSLTSGRADTQYF	NA	TRBV19	TRBD2	TRBJ2-3